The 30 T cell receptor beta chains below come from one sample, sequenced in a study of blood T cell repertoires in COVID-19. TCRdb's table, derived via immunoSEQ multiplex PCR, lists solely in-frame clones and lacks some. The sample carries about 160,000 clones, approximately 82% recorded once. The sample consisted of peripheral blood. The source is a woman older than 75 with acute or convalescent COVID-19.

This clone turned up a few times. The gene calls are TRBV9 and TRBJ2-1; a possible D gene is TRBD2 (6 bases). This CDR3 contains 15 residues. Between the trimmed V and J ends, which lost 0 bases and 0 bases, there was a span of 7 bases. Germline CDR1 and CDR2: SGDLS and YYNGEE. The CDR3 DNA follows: TGTGCCAGCAGCGTAGCGGGAGCCTCCTACAATGAGCAGTTCTTC. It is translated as CASSVAGASYNEQFF.

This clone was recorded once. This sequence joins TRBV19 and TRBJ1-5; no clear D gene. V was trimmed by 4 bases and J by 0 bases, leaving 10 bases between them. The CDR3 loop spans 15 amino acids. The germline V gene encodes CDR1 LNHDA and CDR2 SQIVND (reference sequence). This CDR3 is CASSTITSSNQPQHF. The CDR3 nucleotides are TGTGCCAGTAGTACAATCACTAGTAGCAATCAGCCCCAGCATTTT.

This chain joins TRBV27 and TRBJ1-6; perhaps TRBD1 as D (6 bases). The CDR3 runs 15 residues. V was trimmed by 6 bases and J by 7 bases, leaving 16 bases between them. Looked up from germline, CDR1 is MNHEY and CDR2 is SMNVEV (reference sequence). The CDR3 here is CASRIKTGANSPLHF. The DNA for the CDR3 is TGTGCCAGCAGAATCAAGACAGGTGCGAATTCACCCCTCCACTTT.

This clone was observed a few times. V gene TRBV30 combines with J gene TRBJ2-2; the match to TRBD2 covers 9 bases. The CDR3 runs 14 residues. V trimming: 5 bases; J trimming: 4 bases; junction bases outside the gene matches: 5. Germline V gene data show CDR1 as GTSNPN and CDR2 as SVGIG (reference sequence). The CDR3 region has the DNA TGTGCCTGGGATAGCGGGAGAAGCACCGGGGAGCTGTTTTTT. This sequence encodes CAWDSGRSTGELFF. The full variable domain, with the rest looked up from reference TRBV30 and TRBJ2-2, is SQTIHQWPATLVQPVGSPLSLECTVEGTSNPNLYWYRQAAGRGLQLLFYSVGIGQISSEVPQNLSASRPQDRQFILSSKKLLLSDSGFYLCAWDSGRSTGELFFGEGSRLTVL.

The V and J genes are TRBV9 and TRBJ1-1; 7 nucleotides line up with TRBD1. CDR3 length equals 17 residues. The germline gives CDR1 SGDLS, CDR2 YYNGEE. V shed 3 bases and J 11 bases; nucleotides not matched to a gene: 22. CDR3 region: CASSAQETGTASTCAFF. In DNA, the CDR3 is TGTGCCAGCAGCGCCCAGGAAACCGGGACAGCGTCCACGTGCGCTTTCTTT.

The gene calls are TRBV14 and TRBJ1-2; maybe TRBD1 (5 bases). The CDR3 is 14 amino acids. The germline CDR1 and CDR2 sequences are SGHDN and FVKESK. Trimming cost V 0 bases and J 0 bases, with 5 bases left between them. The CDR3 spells CASSQDRANYGYTF. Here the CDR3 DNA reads TGTGCCAGCAGCCAAGACAGGGCTAACTATGGCTACACCTTC.

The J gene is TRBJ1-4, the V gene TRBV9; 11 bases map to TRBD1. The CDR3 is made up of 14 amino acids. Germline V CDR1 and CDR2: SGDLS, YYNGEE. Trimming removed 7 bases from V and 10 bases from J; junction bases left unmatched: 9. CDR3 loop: CASAEDRGPGKLFF. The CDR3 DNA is TGTGCCAGCGCAGAGGACAGGGGGCCAGGAAAACTGTTTTTT.

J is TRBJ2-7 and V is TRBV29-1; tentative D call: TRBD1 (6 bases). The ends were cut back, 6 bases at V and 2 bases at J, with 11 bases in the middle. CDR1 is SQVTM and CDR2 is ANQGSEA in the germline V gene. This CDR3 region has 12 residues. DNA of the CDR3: TGCAGCGTCGCCGGGACAACCTACGAGCAGTACTTC. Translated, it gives CSVAGTTYEQYF.

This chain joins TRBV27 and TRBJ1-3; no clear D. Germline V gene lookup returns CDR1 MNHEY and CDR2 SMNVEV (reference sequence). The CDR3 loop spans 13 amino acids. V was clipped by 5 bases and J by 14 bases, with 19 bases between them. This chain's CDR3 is CASSGSSGSKVYF. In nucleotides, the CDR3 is TGTGCCAGCAGTGGCTCCTCGGGGTCTAAGGTATATTTT.

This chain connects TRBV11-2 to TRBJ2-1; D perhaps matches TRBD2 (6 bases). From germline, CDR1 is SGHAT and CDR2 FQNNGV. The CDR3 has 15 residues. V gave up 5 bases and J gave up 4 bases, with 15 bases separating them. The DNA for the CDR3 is TGTGCCAGCAGCAGACTAGACCAACTATACAATGAGCAGTTCTTC. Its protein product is CASSRLDQLYNEQFF.

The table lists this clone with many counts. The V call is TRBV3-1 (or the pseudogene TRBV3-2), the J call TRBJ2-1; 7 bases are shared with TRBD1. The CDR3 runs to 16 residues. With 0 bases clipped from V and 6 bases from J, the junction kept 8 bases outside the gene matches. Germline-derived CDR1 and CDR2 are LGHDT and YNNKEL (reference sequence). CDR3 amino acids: CASSQDLGGSPNEQFF. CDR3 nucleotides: TGTGCCAGCAGCCAAGATCTAGGGGGCTCCCCCAATGAGCAGTTCTTC.

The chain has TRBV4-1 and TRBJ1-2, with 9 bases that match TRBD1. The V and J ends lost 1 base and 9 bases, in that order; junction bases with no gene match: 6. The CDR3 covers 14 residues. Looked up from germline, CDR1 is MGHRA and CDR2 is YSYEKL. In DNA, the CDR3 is TGCGCCAGCAGCCAAGGAGGACAGGGGTTGAGCTACACCTTC. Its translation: CASSQGGQGLSYTF.

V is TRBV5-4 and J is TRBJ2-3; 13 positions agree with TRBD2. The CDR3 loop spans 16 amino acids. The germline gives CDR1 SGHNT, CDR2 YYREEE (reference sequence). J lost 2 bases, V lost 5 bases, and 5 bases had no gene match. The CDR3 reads CASSQGLAGLTDTQYF. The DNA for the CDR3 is TGTGCCAGCAGTCAGGGACTAGCGGGACTCACAGATACGCAGTATTTT.

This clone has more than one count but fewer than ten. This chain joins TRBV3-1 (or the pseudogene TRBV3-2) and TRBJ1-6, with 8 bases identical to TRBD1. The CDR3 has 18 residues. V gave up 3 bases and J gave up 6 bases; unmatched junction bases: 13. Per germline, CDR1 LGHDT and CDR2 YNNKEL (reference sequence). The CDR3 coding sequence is TGTGCCAGCAGCCACCTGGACAGGGATCGTTTAATTAATTCACCCCTCCACTTT. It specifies CASSHLDRDRLINSPLHF.

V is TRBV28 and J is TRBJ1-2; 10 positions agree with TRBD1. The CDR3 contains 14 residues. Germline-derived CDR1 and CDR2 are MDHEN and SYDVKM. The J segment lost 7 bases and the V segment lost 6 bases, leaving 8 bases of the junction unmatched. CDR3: CASRTGQGEGGYTF. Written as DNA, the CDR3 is TGTGCCAGCAGAACCGGACAGGGGGAGGGTGGCTACACCTTC.

The CDR3 loop is CASSDSRGNTGELFF. Written as DNA, the CDR3 is TGTGCCAGCAGTGATAGCCGCGGTAACACCGGGGAGCTGTTTTTT. The V gene is TRBV2, the J gene TRBJ2-2; D gene uncertain. In germline, CDR1 is SNHLY, CDR2 FYNNEI. The CDR3 covers 15 residues. Trimming took off 3 bases at V and 2 bases at J, with 10 bases between the two ends.

The CDR3 loop reads CASSPEGLGGAFRTEAFF. CDR3 DNA: TGTGCCAGTAGTCCGGAAGGATTAGGGGGAGCCTTTAGGACTGAAGCTTTCTTT. V is TRBV19 and J is TRBJ1-1, with D perhaps matching TRBD1 (6 bases). Germline CDR1 and CDR2: LNHDA and SQIVND (reference sequence). V lost 5 bases to trimming and J lost 5 bases, with 27 bases between them. The CDR3 extends over 18 amino acids.

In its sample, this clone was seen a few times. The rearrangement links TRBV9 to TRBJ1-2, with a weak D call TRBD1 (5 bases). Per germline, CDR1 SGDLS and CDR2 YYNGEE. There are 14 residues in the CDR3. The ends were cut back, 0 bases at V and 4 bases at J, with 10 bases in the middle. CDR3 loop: CASSVVDSSYGYTF. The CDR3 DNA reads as TGTGCCAGCAGCGTAGTTGACAGTTCCTATGGCTACACCTTC.

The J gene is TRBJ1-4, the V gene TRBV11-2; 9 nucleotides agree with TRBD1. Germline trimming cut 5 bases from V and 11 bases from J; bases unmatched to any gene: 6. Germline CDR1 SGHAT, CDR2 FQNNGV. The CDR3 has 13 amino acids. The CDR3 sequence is CASSPTGGGKLFF. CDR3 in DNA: TGTGCCAGCAGCCCCACAGGGGGCGGGAAACTGTTTTTT.

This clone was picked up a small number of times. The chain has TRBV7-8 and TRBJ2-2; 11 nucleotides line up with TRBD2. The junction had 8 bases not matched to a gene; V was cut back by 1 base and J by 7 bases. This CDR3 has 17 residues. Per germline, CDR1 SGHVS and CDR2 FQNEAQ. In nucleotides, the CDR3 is TGTGCCAGCAGCTTAGTTTCCGGGACTAGCGGCGGCGGGGAGCTGTTTTTT. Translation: CASSLVSGTSGGGELFF.

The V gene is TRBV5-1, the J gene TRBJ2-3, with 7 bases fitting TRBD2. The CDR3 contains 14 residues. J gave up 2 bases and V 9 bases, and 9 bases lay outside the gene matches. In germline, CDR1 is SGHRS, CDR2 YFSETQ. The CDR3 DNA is TGCGCCACCAGGTTGGGGACTAACACAGATACGCAGTATTTT. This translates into CATRLGTNTDTQYF.

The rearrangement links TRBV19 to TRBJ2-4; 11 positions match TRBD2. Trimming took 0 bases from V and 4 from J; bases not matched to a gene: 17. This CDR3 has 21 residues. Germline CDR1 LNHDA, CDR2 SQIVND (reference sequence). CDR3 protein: CASSIEDPSGRLWGAKNIQYF. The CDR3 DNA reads TGTGCCAGTAGTATAGAAGACCCTAGCGGGAGGTTGTGGGGGGCAAAAAACATTCAGTACTTC.

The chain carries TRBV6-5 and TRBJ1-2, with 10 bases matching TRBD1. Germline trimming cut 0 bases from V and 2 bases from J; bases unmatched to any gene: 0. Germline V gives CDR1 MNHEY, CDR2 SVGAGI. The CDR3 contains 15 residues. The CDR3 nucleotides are TGTGCCAGCAGTTACTCGACAGGGGGCAACTATGGCTACACCTTC. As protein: CASSYSTGGNYGYTF.

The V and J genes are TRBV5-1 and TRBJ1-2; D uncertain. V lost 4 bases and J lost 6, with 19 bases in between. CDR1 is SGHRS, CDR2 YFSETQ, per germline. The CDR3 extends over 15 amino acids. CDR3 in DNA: TGCGCCAGCAGCCCGCAAATGAATCGGGGAAATGGCTACACCTTC. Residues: CASSPQMNRGNGYTF.

The CDR3 is CASTFSGPNTGELFF. CDR3 DNA: TGTGCCAGCACCTTTAGCGGGCCCAACACCGGGGAGCTGTTTTTT. The chain recombines TRBV28 with TRBJ2-2, with TRBD2 matching over 7 bases. This CDR3 is built from 15 residues. Unmatched junction bases numbered 7, after V lost 7 bases and J lost 2 bases. In germline, CDR1 is MDHEN, CDR2 SYDVKM.

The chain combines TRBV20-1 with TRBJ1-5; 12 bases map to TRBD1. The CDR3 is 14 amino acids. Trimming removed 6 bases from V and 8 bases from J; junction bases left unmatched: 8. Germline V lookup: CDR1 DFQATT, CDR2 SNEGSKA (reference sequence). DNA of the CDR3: TGCAGTGCCAGTGGGACAGGGGGCTCGGAGCCCCAGCATTTT. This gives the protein CSASGTGGSEPQHF.

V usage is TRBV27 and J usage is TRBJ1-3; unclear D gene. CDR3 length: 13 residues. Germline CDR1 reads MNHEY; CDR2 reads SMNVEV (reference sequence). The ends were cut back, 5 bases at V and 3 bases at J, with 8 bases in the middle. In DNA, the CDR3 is TGTGCCAGCAGTATACAGTTTGGAAACACCATATATTTT. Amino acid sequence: CASSIQFGNTIYF.

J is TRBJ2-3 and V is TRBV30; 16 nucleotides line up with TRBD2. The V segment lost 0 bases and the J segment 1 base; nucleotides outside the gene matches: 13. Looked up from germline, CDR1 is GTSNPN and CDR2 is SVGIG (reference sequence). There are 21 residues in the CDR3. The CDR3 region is CAWSVRLGTSGRAEGTDTQYF. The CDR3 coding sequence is TGTGCCTGGAGTGTACGGTTGGGGACTAGCGGGAGGGCAGAGGGCACAGATACGCAGTATTTT.

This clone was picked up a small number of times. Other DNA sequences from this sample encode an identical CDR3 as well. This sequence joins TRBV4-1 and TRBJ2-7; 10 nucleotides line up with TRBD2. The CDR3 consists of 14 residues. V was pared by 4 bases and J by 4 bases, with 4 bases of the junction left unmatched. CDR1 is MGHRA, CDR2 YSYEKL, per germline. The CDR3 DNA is TGCGCCAGCAGCCCTGGGACTAGCGTATACGAGCAGTACTTC. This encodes CASSPGTSVYEQYF.

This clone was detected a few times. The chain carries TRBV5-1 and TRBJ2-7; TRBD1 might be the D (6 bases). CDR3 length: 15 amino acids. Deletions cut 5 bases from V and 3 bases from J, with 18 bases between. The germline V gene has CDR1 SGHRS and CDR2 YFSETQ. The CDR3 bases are TGCGCCAGCAGGGTTCAGGGGCAGGGCAGCTACGAGCAGTACTTC. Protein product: CASRVQGQGSYEQYF.